This TCR beta chain was observed in a study of T cells in Graves' hyperthyroidism and ophthalmopathy. Study-level findings and limits: Before onset, ophthalmopathy was predicted by the model a median 6.5 months earlier.

Concerning this clonotype: Antigen unknown.

Amplified TCR beta CDR3 regions came from RNA transcripts. TCR CDR3 regions were first amplified by RT-PCR with HTBI primers. TCRdb re-analysed the multiplex PCR reads in MiXCR, keeping a single row per CDR3 protein. This sample yields a few hundred thousand distinct CDR3 sequences, of which under 60% are seen a single time; just over 8% belongs to the top ten. The specimen sequenced was peripheral blood or thyroid tissue (not recorded which). The sequence came from a young woman with Graves' hyperthyroidism.

CDR3 residues: CASSIPGHRYEQYF. As DNA, the CDR3 is TGTGCCAGTAGTATACCGGGACATCGCTACGAGCAGTACTTC. The V call is TRBV19, the J call TRBJ2-7, with TRBD1 as a possible D gene (6 bases). CDR3 size: 14 residues. V was pared by 2 bases and J by 3 bases, with 11 bases between. The germline V gene has CDR1 LNHDA and CDR2 SQIVND (reference sequence). The full variable domain, rest sourced from reference TRBV19 and TRBJ2-7, is DGGITQSPKYLFRKEGQNVTLSCEQNLNHDAMYWYRQDPGQGLRLIYYSQIVNDFQKGDIAEGYSVSREKKESFPLTVTSAQKNPTAFYLCASSIPGHRYEQYFGPGTRLTVT.